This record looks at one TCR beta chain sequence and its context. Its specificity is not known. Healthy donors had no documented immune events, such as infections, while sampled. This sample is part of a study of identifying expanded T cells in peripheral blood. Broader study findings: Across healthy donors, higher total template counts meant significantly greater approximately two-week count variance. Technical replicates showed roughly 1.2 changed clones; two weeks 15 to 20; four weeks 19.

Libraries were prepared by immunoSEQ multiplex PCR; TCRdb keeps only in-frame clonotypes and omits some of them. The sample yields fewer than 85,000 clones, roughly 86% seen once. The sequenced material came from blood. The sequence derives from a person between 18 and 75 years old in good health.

CDR3 nucleotide sequence: TGTGCCAGCAGCCCCCGAACCGGTAGGACAGGGGTCTACGAGCAGTACTTC. It encodes CASSPRTGRTGVYEQYF. The chain is built from TRBV7-9 and TRBJ2-7; 9 bases map to TRBD1. CDR3 length: 17 amino acids. Germline lookup yields CDR1 SEHNR and CDR2 FQNEAQ (reference sequence). Losses at the gene ends were 5 bases for V and 3 bases for J; bases not matched to a gene: 14.